The text below deals with one T cell receptor beta chain. This sample is drawn from a study of blood T cell repertoires in COVID-19. This CDR3 region has 15 residues. Germline V gene sequence: CDR1 PRHDT, CDR2 FYEKMQ (reference sequence). With V trimmed by 1 base and J by 3 bases, 2 bases remained unmatched. Data came from immunoSEQ multiplex PCR; TCRdb stores just in-frame clones and leaves some out. Of over 150,000 clones in the sample, 80% to 90% were seen once. Participants were aged about 18 to 90 years from around 24 US areas. Membership in each cohort depended on participant-reported clinical history. Either two negative PCRs, clearance, or symptom resolution qualified Cohort 3 donors as recovered.

Input material: PBMCs or T cells enriched from blood (not recorded which). V is TRBV13 and J is TRBJ2-1, with 8 positions matching TRBD2. The TCR sequence derives from a young woman who had recovered from COVID-19. The CDR3 DNA follows: TGTGCCAGCAGCTTAGAGGGACTAGACTACAATGAGCAGTTCTTC. Translating gives CASSLEGLDYNEQFF.